This T cell receptor beta chain was sequenced for a study of CD8 T cells in Susac syndrome. Random hexamers served to reverse transcribe roughly 0.45 to 1 ug RNA. Each CDR3 protein is one row after TCRdb ran MiXCR on the immunoSEQ multiplex PCR reads. The sample includes 180,000 or so distinct CDR3 sequences, roughly 95% of them seen just once. Trimming left V 5 bases short and J 3 bases short, with 17 bases between. This CDR3 contains 15 residues. In germline, CDR1 is MDHEN, CDR2 SYDVKM. The sequence was obtained from a human donor in good health. The sample was CD4+ T cells from PBMCs. V usage is TRBV28 and J usage is TRBJ2-7, with D possibly TRBD1 on 5 matching bases. The CDR3 sequence: CASSIRVGNRYEQYF. DNA for the CDR3: TGTGCCAGCAGTATCAGGGTGGGTAATCGCTACGAGCAGTACTTC.